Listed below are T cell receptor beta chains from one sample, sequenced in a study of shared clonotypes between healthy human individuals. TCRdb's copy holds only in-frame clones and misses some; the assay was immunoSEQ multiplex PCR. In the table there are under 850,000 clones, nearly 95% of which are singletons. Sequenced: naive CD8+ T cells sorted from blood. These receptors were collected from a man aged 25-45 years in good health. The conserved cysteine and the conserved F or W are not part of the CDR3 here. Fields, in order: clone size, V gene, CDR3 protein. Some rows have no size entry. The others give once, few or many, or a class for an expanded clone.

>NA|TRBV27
ASSPHTFNEQF
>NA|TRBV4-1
ASSQFPGQVHQETQY
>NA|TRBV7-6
ASSPGQGTSTEAF
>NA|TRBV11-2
ASSPGDDSKTGELF
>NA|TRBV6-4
ASSDSTSNYEQY
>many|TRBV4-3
ASSQGPNTGELF
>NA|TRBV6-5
ASSYKPGGAGGYT
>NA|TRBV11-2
ASSLGVGRGREQF
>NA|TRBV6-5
ASSYSSGAREQF
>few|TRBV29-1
SVPRGETEAF
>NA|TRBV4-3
ASSQDLPSGPYEQY
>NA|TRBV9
ASSVGGGTVGYT
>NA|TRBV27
ASSLPGYDFTQY
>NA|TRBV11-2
ASSGDRSPSAQH
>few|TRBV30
AAQEVTAYEQY
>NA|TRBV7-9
ASSSASGVFEQY
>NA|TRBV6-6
ASSYRDSPPGELF
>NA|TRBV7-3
ASSSGPVPGNTIY
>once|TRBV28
ASSSPTQTYEQY
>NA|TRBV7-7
ASSLGHSSGRDEQY
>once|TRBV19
ASSKASPDTQY
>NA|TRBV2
ASVDSSQY
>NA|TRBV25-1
ASSERGVTDTQY
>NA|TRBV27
ASSPYLDPSEKLF
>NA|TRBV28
ASSTVLRPAYEQY
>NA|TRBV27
ASSPDRGLYYGYT
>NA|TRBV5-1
ASSFYGDWNTEAF
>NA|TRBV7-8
ASLKDRSSYEQY